The T cell receptor beta chain described here comes from a study of blood T cell repertoires in COVID-19. Study-level information: Samples came from the United States, Italy and Spain, spanning acute and convalescent COVID-19.

V gave up 0 bases and J gave up 5 bases, with 14 bases separating them. The CDR3 consists of 16 residues. Germline V CDR1 and CDR2: LGHNA, YNFKEQ. Measured with immunoSEQ multiplex PCR; TCRdb has only the in-frame clones, and not every one. The sample lists about 100,000 clones; about nine tenths were seen once. The V gene is TRBV4-2, the J gene TRBJ2-1; a weak D match, TRBD1 (5 bases). The source material was peripheral blood. This receptor was taken from a man between 50 and 59 years old with acute or convalescent COVID-19. The CDR3 reads CASSQDWAGHDNEQFF. In DNA, the CDR3 is TGTGCCAGCAGCCAAGATTGGGCAGGACATGACAATGAGCAGTTCTTC.